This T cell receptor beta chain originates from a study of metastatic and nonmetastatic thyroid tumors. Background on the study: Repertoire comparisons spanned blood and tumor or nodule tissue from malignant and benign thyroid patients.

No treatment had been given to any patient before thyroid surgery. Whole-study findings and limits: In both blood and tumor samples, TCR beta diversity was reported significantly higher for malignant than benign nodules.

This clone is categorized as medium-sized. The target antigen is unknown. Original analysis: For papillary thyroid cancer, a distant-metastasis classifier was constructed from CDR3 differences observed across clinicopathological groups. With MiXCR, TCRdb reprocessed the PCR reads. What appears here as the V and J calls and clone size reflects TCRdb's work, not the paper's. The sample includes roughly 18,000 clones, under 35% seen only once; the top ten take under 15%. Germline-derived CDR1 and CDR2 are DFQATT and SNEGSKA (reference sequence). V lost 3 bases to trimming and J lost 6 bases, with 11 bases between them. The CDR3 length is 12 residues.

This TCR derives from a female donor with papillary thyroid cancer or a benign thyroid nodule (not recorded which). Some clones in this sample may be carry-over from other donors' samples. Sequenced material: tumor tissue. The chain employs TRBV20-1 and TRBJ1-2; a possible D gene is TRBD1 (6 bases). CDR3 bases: TGCAGTGCTAGTGGGGGGGCTGATGGCTACACCTTC. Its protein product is CSASGGADGYTF.